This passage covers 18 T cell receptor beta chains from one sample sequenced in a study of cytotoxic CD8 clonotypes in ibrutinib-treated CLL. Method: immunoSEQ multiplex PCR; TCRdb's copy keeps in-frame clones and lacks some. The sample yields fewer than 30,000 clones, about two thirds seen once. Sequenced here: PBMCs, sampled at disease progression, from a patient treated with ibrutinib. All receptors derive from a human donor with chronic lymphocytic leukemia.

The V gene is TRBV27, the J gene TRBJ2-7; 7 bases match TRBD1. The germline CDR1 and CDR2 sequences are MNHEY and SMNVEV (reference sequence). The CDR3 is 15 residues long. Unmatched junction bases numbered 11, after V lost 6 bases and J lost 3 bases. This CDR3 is CASRKTTTGSYEQYF. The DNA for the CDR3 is TGTGCCAGCAGGAAAACCACGACAGGGAGCTACGAGCAGTACTTC.

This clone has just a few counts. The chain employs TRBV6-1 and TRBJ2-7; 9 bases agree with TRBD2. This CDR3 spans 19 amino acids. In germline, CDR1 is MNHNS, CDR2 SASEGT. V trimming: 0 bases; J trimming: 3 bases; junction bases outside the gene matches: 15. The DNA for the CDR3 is TGTGCCAGCAGTGAAGCTTACTTTCCGAGCGGGGGGCCCCTCTACGAGCAGTACTTC. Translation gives CASSEAYFPSGGPLYEQYF.

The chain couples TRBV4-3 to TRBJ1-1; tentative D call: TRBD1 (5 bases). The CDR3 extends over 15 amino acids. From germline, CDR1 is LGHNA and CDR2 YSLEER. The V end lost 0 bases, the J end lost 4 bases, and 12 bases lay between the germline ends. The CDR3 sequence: CASSQEGGGGTEAFF. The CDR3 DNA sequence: TGCGCCAGCAGCCAAGAAGGCGGGGGAGGCACTGAAGCTTTCTTT.

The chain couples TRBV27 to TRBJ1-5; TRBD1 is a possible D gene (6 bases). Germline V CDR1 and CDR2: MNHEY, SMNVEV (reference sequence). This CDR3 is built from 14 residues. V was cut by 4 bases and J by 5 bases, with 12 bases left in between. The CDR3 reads CASSSLNRDQPQHF. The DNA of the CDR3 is TGTGCCAGCAGTTCCCTAAACAGGGATCAGCCCCAGCATTTT.

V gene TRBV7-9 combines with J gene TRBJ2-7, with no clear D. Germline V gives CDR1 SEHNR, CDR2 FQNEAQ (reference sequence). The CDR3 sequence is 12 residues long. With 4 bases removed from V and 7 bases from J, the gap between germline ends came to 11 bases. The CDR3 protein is CASSSSLGEQYF. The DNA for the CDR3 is TGTGCCAGCAGCTCCAGTCTGGGGGAGCAGTACTTC.

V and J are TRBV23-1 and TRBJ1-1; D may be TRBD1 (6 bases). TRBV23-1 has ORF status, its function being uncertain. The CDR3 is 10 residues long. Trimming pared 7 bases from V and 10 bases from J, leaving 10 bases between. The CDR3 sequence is CASKQGRAFF. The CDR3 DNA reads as TGCGCCAGCAAACAGGGCAGAGCTTTCTTT.

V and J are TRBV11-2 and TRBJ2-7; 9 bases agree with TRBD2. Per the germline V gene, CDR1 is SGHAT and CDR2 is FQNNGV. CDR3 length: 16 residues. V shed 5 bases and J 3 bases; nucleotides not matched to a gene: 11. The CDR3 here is CASSLAVAGVGYEQYF. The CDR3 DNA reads TGTGCCAGCAGCCTAGCGGTAGCGGGGGTTGGCTACGAGCAGTACTTC.

For the CDR3, the DNA is TGTGCCAGCGCCCCAGGGAACTATGGCTACACCTTC. It codes for CASAPGNYGYTF. The V call is TRBV6-5, the J call TRBJ1-2, with a weak D call TRBD1 (5 bases). Germline values: CDR1 MNHEY, CDR2 SVGAGI. There are 12 residues in the CDR3. Between the trimmed V and J ends, which lost 8 bases and 2 bases, there was a span of 9 bases.

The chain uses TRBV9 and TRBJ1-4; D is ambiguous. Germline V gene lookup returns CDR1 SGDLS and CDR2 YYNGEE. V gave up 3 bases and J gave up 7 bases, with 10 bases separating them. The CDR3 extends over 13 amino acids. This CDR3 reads CASSEKGSEKLFF. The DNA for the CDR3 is TGTGCCAGCAGCGAAAAGGGTAGTGAAAAACTGTTTTTT.

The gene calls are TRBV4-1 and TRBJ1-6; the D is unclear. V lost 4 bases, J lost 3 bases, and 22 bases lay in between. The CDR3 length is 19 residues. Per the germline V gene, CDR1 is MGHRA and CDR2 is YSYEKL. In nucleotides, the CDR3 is TGCGCCAGCAGCCCTGATCCGACGGGCCTAGATATCTATAATTCACCCCTCCACTTT. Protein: CASSPDPTGLDIYNSPLHF.

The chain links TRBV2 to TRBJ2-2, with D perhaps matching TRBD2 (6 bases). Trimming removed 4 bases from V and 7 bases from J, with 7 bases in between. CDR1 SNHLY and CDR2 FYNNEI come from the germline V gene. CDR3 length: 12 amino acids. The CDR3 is CASSGRGGELFF. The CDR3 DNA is TGTGCCAGCAGTGGGCGGGGCGGGGAGCTGTTTTTT.

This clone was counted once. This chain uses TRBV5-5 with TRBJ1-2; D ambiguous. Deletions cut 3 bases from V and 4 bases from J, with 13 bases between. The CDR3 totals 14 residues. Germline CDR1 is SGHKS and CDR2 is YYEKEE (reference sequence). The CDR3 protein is CASSSGAVSYGYTF. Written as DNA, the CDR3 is TGTGCCAGCAGCTCGGGAGCCGTCTCCTATGGCTACACCTTC.

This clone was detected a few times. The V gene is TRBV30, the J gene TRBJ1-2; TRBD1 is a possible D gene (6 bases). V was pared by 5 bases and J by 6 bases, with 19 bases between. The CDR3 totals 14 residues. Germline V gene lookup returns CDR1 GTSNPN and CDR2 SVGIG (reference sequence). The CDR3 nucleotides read TGTGCCTGGGCCCGACAGGCCCGAGGCCATGGCTACACCTTC. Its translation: CAWARQARGHGYTF.

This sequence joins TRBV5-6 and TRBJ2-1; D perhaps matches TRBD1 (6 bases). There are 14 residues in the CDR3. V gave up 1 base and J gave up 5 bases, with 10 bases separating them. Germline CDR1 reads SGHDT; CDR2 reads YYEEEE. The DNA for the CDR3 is TGTGCCAGCAGCTTGCCAGGGGTTAACAATGAGCAGTTCTTC. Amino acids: CASSLPGVNNEQFF. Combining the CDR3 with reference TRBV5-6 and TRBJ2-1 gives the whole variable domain DAGVTQSPTHLIKTRGQQVTLRCSPKSGHDTVSWYQQALGQGPQFIFQYYEEEERQRGNFPDRFSGHQFPNYSSELNVNALLLGDSALYLCASSLPGVNNEQFFGPGTRLTVL.

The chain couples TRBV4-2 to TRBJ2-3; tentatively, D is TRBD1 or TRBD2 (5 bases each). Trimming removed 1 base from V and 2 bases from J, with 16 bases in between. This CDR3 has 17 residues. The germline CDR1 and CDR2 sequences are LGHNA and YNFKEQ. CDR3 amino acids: CASSQGGRGPLTDTQYF. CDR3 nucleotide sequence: TGTGCCAGCAGCCAAGGAGGCCGGGGCCCCCTCACAGATACGCAGTATTTT.

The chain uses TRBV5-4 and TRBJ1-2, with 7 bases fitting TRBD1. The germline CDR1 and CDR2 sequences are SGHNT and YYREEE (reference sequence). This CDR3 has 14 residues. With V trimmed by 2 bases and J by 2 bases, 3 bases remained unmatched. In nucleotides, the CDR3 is TGTGCCAGCAGCTTCCGGGACAGAAACTATGGCTACACCTTC. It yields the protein CASSFRDRNYGYTF.

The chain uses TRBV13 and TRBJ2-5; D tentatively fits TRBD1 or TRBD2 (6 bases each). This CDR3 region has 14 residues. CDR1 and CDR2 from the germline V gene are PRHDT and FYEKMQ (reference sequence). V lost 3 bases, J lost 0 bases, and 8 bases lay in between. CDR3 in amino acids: CASSLRGDQETQYF. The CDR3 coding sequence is TGTGCCAGCAGCTTGAGGGGGGACCAAGAGACCCAGTACTTC.

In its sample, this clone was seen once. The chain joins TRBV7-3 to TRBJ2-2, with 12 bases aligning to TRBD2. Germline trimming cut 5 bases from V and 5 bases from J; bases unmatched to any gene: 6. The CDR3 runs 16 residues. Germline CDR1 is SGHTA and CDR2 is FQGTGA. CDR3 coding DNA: TGTGCCAGCAGCCCCCAGCTAGCGGGGGGGACCGGGGAGCTGTTTTTT. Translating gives CASSPQLAGGTGELFF.